Each of the 19 T cell receptor beta chains below was sequenced from the same sample in a study of cytomegalovirus exposure and HLA in healthy donors. 13 Jbeta primers and 60 Vbeta primers were used for the PCR. Profiled with immunoSEQ multiplex PCR; TCRdb holds only in-frame clones, not every one. The table has 90,000 to 140,000 clones, around 86% seen once. The sequenced material came from PBMCs. These receptors all come from a man in his thirties or forties in good health and CMV-seropositive.

The chain is built from TRBV27 and TRBJ1-1; 9 bases fit TRBD1. The CDR3 runs to 14 residues. Per the germline V gene, CDR1 is MNHEY and CDR2 is SMNVEV (reference sequence). V shed 8 bases and J 0 bases; nucleotides not matched to a gene: 4. The CDR3 protein is CASCRQGVNTEAFF. The CDR3 DNA reads as TGTGCCAGCTGCAGACAGGGGGTGAACACTGAAGCTTTCTTT.

This clone was seen a handful of times. J is TRBJ1-6 and V is TRBV27, with D possibly being TRBD1 (5 bases). CDR1 MNHEY and CDR2 SMNVEV come from the germline V gene (reference sequence). V was cut by 6 bases and J by 9 bases, with 15 bases left in between. This CDR3 has 14 amino acids. Written as DNA, the CDR3 is TGTGCCAGCAGACTTACGGGGGGGATTTCACCCCTCCACTTT. This codes for CASRLTGGISPLHF.

This chain connects TRBV5-6 to TRBJ1-6, with TRBD1 matching over 9 bases. V lost 4 bases to trimming and J lost 3 bases; unmatched junction nucleotides: 5. CDR1 SGHDT and CDR2 YYEEEE come from the germline V gene. The CDR3 extends over 16 amino acids. The DNA for the CDR3 is TGTGCCAGCAGCAGGGACAGGGCCTACTATAATTCACCCCTCCACTTT. Encoded protein: CASSRDRAYYNSPLHF.

This rearrangement joins TRBV7-9 to TRBJ1-4; weak D call: TRBD1 (5 bases). This CDR3 comprises 15 residues. Germline lookup yields CDR1 SEHNR and CDR2 FQNEAQ (reference sequence). V lost 5 bases, J lost 7 bases, and 17 bases lay in between. The DNA of the CDR3 is TGTGCCAGCAGCCAAGGGGTCAGGGCTGGTGAAAAACTGTTTTTT. Protein: CASSQGVRAGEKLFF.

The gene calls are TRBV19 and TRBJ2-7; possibly TRBD1 for D (6 bases). The V gene's germline CDR1 is LNHDA and CDR2 SQIVND (reference sequence). With 9 bases removed from V and 2 bases from J, the gap between germline ends came to 11 bases. The CDR3 spans 12 residues. The CDR3 nucleotides read TGTGCCAGCCGGGACACAGCCTACGAGCAGTACTTC. This sequence encodes CASRDTAYEQYF.

The V and J genes are TRBV5-1 and TRBJ1-6; 8 bases are shared with TRBD1. The CDR3 covers 15 residues. V shed 4 bases, J shed 7 bases, and the junction held 7 bases outside the gene matches. Germline assignment: CDR1 SGHRS and CDR2 YFSETQ. CDR3 residues: CASSPSGGRNSPLHF. The CDR3 nucleotides are TGCGCCAGCAGCCCCTCAGGGGGCCGCAATTCACCCCTCCACTTT.

The genes are TRBV19 and TRBJ1-1; 10 nucleotides align to TRBD1. The junction had 5 bases not matched to a gene; V was cut back by 3 bases and J by 4 bases. This CDR3 is built from 15 residues. Germline V lookup: CDR1 LNHDA, CDR2 SQIVND (reference sequence). The CDR3 here is CASSIRQGAVTEAFF. The CDR3 nucleotides are TGTGCCAGTAGTATTCGACAGGGGGCCGTCACTGAAGCTTTCTTT. Full variable domain (rest looked up from reference TRBV19 and TRBJ1-1): DGGITQSPKYLFRKEGQNVTLSCEQNLNHDAMYWYRQDPGQGLRLIYYSQIVNDFQKGDIAEGYSVSREKKESFPLTVTSAQKNPTAFYLCASSIRQGAVTEAFFGQGTRLTVV.

V usage is TRBV9 and J usage is TRBJ2-1; the D is unclear. V lost 0 bases and J 5 bases, leaving 6 bases between the germline ends. Germline V gene data show CDR1 as SGDLS and CDR2 as YYNGEE. The CDR3 totals 13 residues. The CDR3 spells CASSVGADNEQFF. The CDR3 region has the DNA TGTGCCAGCAGCGTAGGGGCAGACAATGAGCAGTTCTTC.

This clone has at least ten counts. Other nucleotide sequences from this sample produce the same CDR3. The rearrangement joins TRBV5-6 to TRBJ2-5, with D possibly matching TRBD1 (5 bases). The ends were cut back, 2 bases at V and 2 bases at J, with 10 bases in the middle. Germline assignment: CDR1 SGHDT and CDR2 YYEEEE. The CDR3 sequence is 14 residues long. Here the CDR3 DNA reads TGTGCCAGCAGCTTACGGACACCGCAAGAGACCCAGTACTTC. It translates to CASSLRTPQETQYF.

The J gene is TRBJ2-2, the V gene TRBV27, with D perhaps matching TRBD1 (5 bases). The germline V gene encodes CDR1 MNHEY and CDR2 SMNVEV (reference sequence). The CDR3 is 13 amino acids. V lost 3 bases and J 6 bases, leaving 8 bases between the germline ends. The CDR3 coding sequence is TGTGCCAGCAGTTTGCTGGGGCCCGGGGAGCTGTTTTTT. It encodes CASSLLGPGELFF.

The gene calls are TRBV2 and TRBJ1-1; D ambiguous. The CDR3 sequence is 14 residues long. Per the germline V gene, CDR1 is SNHLY and CDR2 is FYNNEI. V was clipped by 4 bases and J by 0 bases, with 9 bases between them. The CDR3 loop reads CASSVLFMNTEAFF. The CDR3 DNA follows: TGTGCCAGCAGTGTCCTATTTATGAACACTGAAGCTTTCTTT.

Here the CDR3 DNA reads TGTGCCAGCAGGGACACGTGGCAGGGTAGACTGTTTTTT. It codes for CASRDTWQGRLFF. This chain links TRBV27 with TRBJ1-4; the D gene is possibly TRBD1 (5 bases). The CDR3 loop spans 13 amino acids. Looked up from germline, CDR1 is MNHEY and CDR2 is SMNVEV (reference sequence). The ends were cut back, 6 bases at V and 13 bases at J, with 18 bases in the middle.

This chain joins TRBV10-2 and TRBJ1-3; the match to TRBD1 covers 8 bases. From germline, CDR1 is WSHSY and CDR2 SAAADI. The CDR3 length is 15 residues. J was trimmed by 0 bases and V by 5 bases; bases with no gene match: 3. Here the CDR3 reads CASSRDRISGNTIYF. The DNA of the CDR3 is TGCGCCAGCAGTCGGGACAGGATCTCTGGAAACACCATATATTTT.

This chain joins TRBV5-4 and TRBJ2-1; 8 bases fit TRBD2. Per germline, CDR1 SGHNT and CDR2 YYREEE (reference sequence). V was clipped by 4 bases and J by 6 bases; unmatched bases: 6. The CDR3 extends over 14 amino acids. The DNA for the CDR3 is TGTGCCAGCAGCCAAGCGGGGGAGGTCAATGAGCAGTTCTTC. This gives the protein CASSQAGEVNEQFF.

This chain connects TRBV4-3 to TRBJ2-1; TRBD1 aligns across 8 bases. V gave up 4 bases and J gave up 0 bases; unmatched junction bases: 5. CDR1 LGHNA and CDR2 YSLEER come from the germline V gene. CDR3 size: 16 residues. In DNA, the CDR3 is TGCGCCAGCAGCCCCATACAGGGGGACTCCTACAATGAGCAGTTCTTC. Residues: CASSPIQGDSYNEQFF.

CDR3 region: CASSEGRVLPHEQFF. Here the CDR3 DNA reads TGCGCCAGCAGTGAGGGGAGGGTCCTACCACATGAGCAGTTCTTC. The chain joins TRBV10-2 to TRBJ2-1; 7 nucleotides line up with TRBD2. V shed 2 bases, J shed 8 bases, and the junction held 9 bases outside the gene matches. This CDR3 has 15 residues. The germline V gene encodes CDR1 WSHSY and CDR2 SAAADI.

The chain links TRBV19 to TRBJ2-3; D is unclear. The CDR3 covers 16 residues. The germline CDR1 and CDR2 sequences are LNHDA and SQIVND (reference sequence). Between the trimmed V and J ends, which lost 4 bases and 4 bases, there was a span of 18 bases. The CDR3 spells CASSTLFVTPADTQYF. As DNA, the CDR3 is TGTGCCAGTAGTACCCTATTCGTCACCCCCGCAGATACGCAGTATTTT.

On this clone itself: One junction end disagrees with the germline gene, perhaps due to a read error. Distinct nucleotide sequences in the sample also encode this CDR3. This chain links TRBV27 with TRBJ1-6; D unclear. CDR3 size: 16 residues. From germline, CDR1 is MNHEY and CDR2 SMNVEV (reference sequence). CDR3 DNA sequence: TGTGCCAGCAGTCTTGGACTTCTCCACACCAATTCCCCCCTCCACTTT. Its protein is CASSLGLLHTNSPLHF.

J is TRBJ1-2 and V is TRBV7-9; D gene uncertain. This CDR3 region has 15 residues. Trimming cost V 1 base and J 2 bases, with 11 bases left between them. CDR1 and CDR2 from the germline V gene are SEHNR and FQNEAQ (reference sequence). The CDR3 reads CASSLEDGKNYGYTF. The CDR3 DNA is TGTGCCAGCAGCTTAGAGGACGGGAAGAACTATGGCTACACCTTC.